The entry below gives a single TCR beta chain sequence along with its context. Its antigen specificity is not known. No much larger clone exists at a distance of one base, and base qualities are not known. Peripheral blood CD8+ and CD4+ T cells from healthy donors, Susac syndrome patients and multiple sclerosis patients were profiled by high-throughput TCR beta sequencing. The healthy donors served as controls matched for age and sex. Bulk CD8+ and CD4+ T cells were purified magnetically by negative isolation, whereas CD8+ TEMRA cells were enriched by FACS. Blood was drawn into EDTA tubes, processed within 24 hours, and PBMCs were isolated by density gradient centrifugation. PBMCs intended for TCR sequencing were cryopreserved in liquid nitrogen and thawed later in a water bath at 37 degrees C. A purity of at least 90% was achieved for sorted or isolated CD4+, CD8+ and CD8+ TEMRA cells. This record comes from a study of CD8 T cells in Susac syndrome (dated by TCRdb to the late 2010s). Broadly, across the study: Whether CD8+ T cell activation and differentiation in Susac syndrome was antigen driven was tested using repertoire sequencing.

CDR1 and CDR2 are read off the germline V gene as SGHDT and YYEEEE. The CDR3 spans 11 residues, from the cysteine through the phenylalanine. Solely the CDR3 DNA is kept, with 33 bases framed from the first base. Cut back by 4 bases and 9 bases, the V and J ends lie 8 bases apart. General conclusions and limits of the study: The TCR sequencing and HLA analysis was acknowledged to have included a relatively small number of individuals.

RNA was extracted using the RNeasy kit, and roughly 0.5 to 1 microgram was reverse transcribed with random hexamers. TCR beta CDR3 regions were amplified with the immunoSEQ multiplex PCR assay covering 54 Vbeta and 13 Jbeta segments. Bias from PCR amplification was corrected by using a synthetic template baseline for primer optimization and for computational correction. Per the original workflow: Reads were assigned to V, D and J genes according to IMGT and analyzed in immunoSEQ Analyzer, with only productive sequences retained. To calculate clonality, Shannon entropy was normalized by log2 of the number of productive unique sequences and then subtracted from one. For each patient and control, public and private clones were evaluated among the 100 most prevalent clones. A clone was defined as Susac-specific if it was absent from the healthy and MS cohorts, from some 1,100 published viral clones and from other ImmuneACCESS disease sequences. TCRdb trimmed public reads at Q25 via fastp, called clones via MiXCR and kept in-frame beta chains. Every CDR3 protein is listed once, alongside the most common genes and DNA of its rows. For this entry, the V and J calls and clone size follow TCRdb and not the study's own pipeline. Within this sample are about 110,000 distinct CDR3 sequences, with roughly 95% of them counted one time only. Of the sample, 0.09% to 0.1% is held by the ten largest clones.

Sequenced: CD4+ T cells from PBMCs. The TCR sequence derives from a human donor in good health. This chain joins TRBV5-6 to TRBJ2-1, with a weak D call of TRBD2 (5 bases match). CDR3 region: CASSRDGEQFF. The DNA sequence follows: TGTGCCAGCAGCCGGGATGGTGAGCAGTTCTTC.